This T cell receptor beta chain derives from a study of blood T cell repertoires in COVID-19. Original processing methods: Reference gene primer amplification gave estimated nucleated cell counts. Only in-frame clones appear in the TCRdb table, and some are missing; sequencing was by immunoSEQ multiplex PCR. The DNA gave D and trimming, while V, J and clone size come from that table. This sample yields a few hundred thousand clones, of which about nine tenths are seen a single time; just under 4% belongs to the top ten. The CDR3 is 13 amino acids. The germline V and J ends were trimmed by 8 bases and 6 bases, with 14 bases remaining between them. The germline CDR1 and CDR2 sequences are MNHEY and SVGAGI.

The chain carries TRBV6-5 and TRBJ1-5; no definite D call. The receptor was isolated from a woman aged 60-75 years with COVID-19, enrolled during active disease. What was sequenced was peripheral blood. CDR3 nucleotides: TGTGCCAGCGCTGAACTATTGCGTCAGCCCCAGCATTTT. This translates into CASAELLRQPQHF.